The clone carrying this T cell receptor beta chain was seen more than once but under ten times. This sample is drawn from a study of CD8+ T cells in alopecia areata. Study context: A 6-month period off drug followed tofacitinib, which lasted 6 to 18 months.

cDNA prepared by RNA extraction and subsequent reverse transcription served as the template for sequencing. Sequencing was performed with immunoSEQ multiplex PCR; in TCRdb, only in-frame clones are kept and a portion is missing. This table has under 130,000 clones, 86% appearing once. The CDR3 is made up of 12 amino acids. The ends were cut back, 4 bases at V and 5 bases at J, with 9 bases in the middle. Germline-derived CDR1 and CDR2 are SGHNT and YYREEE (reference sequence). Indicated treatment: oral pan-JAK inhibitor, 5-10 mg twice daily. The rearrangement uses TRBV5-4 and TRBJ1-1, with no clear D. The sample here was CD8+ T cells sorted from blood, taken between weeks 30 and 35, from a patient treated with tofacitinib. This receptor was taken from a human donor with alopecia areata. The CDR3 DNA reads as TGTGCCAGCAGCGAGAGCGAGACTGAAGCTTTCTTT. Translated: CASSESETEAFF.